The clone carrying this TCR beta chain has more than one count but fewer than ten. A read error is possible here, since a much larger clone lies one base away. The data stem from a study of regulatory T cells in long-lasting Graves disease. In germline, CDR1 is SGHRS, CDR2 YFSETQ. The CDR3 sequence is 15 residues long. The V segment lost 6 bases and the J segment 0 bases; nucleotides outside the gene matches: 9. Sample time point: newly diagnosed GD, antithyroid drugs for less than 3 months. From RNA extracted from PBMCs, the TCR library was made. Building of the TCR beta libraries involved iRepertoire HTBI primers and Arm-PCR of CDR3 regions. TCRdb reprocessed the multiplex PCR reads with MiXCR, giving one entry per CDR3 protein. The sample includes around 400,000 distinct CDR3 sequences, roughly 15% seen only once; the top ten take about 7.8%. The sample was also reused in another study, on T cells in Graves' hyperthyroidism and ophthalmopathy.

Sequences were derived from peripheral blood mononuclear cells (PBMCs), sampled at new diagnosis, from a patient treated with antithyroid drugs. The sequence came from a middle-aged woman with Graves disease. The J gene is TRBJ2-7, the V gene TRBV5-1; 7 bases line up with TRBD2. The CDR3 reads CASTNVAGVSYEQYF. CDR3 DNA sequence: TGCGCCAGCACTAATGTTGCGGGGGTCTCCTACGAGCAGTACTTC.